The 7 T cell receptor beta chains listed next were all sequenced from one sample in a study of T cell clonality in common variable immunodeficiency. Whole-study results and caveats: Reportedly, TCR beta sequences from common variable immunodeficiency showed fewer deletions and N-nucleotide insertions.

No antigens are known for them. The data were produced by immunoSEQ multiplex PCR, yet TCRdb's version contains in-frame clones alone and is incomplete. The sample has 40,000 to 50,000 clones, none seen only once. Specimen: peripheral blood mononuclear cells. Source of these receptors: a human donor with common variable immunodeficiency.

This clone occurred a few times. The read terminates 3 residues before the CDR3 end, so the remaining end is supplied by the germline J gene. The chain joins TRBV7-3 to TRBJ2-7, with D uncertain. The CDR3 consists of 14 residues. Germline V gene data show CDR1 as SGHTA and CDR2 as FQGTGA. Trimming took off 2 bases at V and 0 bases at J, with 8 bases between the two ends. The covered CDR3 bases are TGTGCCAGCAGCTTAGGGCAGGACTCCTACGAG. This gives the protein CASSLGQDSYE. The CDR3 reads in full as CASSLGQDSYEQYF.

This clone was found many times. CDR3 region: CASSRPGQGNSPLHF. The part of the CDR3 DNA that was read is TGTGCCAGCAGCCGGCCGGGACAGGGTAACTCACCC. The chain couples TRBV2 to TRBJ1-6, with TRBD1 matching over 9 bases. The read finishes 3 residues shy of the CDR3 end, and the germline J gene is used to complete it. Germline V gene lookup returns CDR1 SNHLY and CDR2 FYNNEI. Trimming at V came to 6 bases and at J to 10 bases, leaving 10 bases not matched to a gene. CDR3 length equals 15 residues.

This clone was detected only a few times. The read finishes 3 residues shy of the CDR3 end, and the germline J gene is used to complete it. V gene TRBV5-1 combines with J gene TRBJ2-7; D not certain. There are 13 residues in the CDR3. Germline CDR1 reads SGHRS; CDR2 reads YFSETQ. Trimming removed 0 bases at V and 3 bases at J, with 7 bases between. CDR3 DNA, as far as it was read: TGCGCCAGCAGCTTGGTTACCAGCTACGAG. Its translation is CASSLVTSYE. The whole CDR3 sequence is CASSLVTSYEQYF.

Comments on this clone: The sequenced fragment ends 3 residues before the CDR3 boundary, so the rest is inferred from the germline J gene. The chain carries TRBV20-1 and TRBJ2-1, with 7 bases lining up with TRBD1. V was clipped by 5 bases and J by 8 bases; unmatched bases: 9. The CDR3 contains 13 residues. Germline V gene data show CDR1 as DFQATT and CDR2 as SNEGSKA (reference sequence). The CDR3 spells CSAPQQGRHEQFF. The sequenced CDR3 bases are TGCAGTGCTCCTCAACAGGGGCGGCATGAG.

Note on this clone: The read stops 3 residues short of the end of the CDR3; the missing end is completed from the germline J gene. The chain recombines TRBV2 with TRBJ2-5; 7 bases agree with TRBD1. J gave up 3 bases and V 5 bases, and 9 bases lay outside the gene matches. Germline lookup yields CDR1 SNHLY and CDR2 FYNNEI. CDR3 size: 15 residues. The CDR3 loop is CASSRTGTEKETQYF. The covered CDR3 bases are TGTGCCAGCAGTAGAACCGGGACAGAAAAAGAGACC.

Many counts were recorded for this clone. Read data end 3 residues before the CDR3 end; the end is taken from the germline J gene. The J gene is TRBJ2-1, the V gene TRBV18, with 7 bases matching TRBD2. The CDR3 covers 14 residues. The germline V gene encodes CDR1 KGHSH and CDR2 LQKENI. The V gene end was trimmed by 6 bases and the J gene end by 6 bases; junction bases not matched to a gene: 8. This chain's CDR3 is CASSRASGPNEQFF. Partial CDR3 DNA: TGTGCCAGCTCTAGGGCTAGCGGCCCCAATGAG.

This clone showed up just a few times. The observed sequence ends 3 residues before the CDR3 terminus, with the missing tail filled in from the germline J gene. V is TRBV6-1 and J is TRBJ2-1; 8 bases agree with TRBD2. V trimming: 1 base; J trimming: 3 bases; junction bases outside the gene matches: 2. This CDR3 is built from 15 residues. CDR1 and CDR2 (germline): MNHNS, SASEGT. CDR3 amino acids: CASSEEGLGYNEQFF. The sequenced part of the CDR3 DNA is TGTGCCAGCAGTGAAGAGGGACTAGGCTACAATGAG.